Listed below are T cell receptor beta chains from one sample, sequenced in a study of early stage breast cancer tumors. TCRdb's copy holds only in-frame clones and misses some; the assay was immunoSEQ multiplex PCR. This repertoire shows some 70,000 clones, roughly 80% found once; its top ten account for under 3.5%. The material sequenced was blood. The receptors here all came from a person aged 55-75 years with breast cancer. Each CDR3 is given with its conserved first and last residue. A D gene is named only where the DNA matches it firmly. Only part of the rows carry a size: once, few, many, or a class if the clone is expanded.

d_call,j_call,v_call,clone_size,cdr3_aa,cdr3_nt
-,TRBJ2-5,TRBV19,few,CASSMVIQETQYF,TGTGCCAGTAGTATGGTGATTCAAGAGACCCAGTACTTC
-,TRBJ1-2,TRBV2,few,CASSVSGAGDGYTF,TGTGCCAGCAGTGTATCGGGAGCCGGGGATGGCTACACCTTC
-,TRBJ1-2,TRBV11-1,-,CASSFGTRPGDGYTF,TGTGCCAGCAGCTTCGGGACTAGGCCTGGTGATGGCTACACCTTC
TRBD2,TRBJ2-7,TRBV7-6,-,CASSLGTSGSLPYEQYF,TGTGCCAGCAGCTTGGGGACTAGCGGGAGTCTACCCTACGAGCAGTACTTC
-,TRBJ1-6,TRBV5-6,few,CASSPPRQANSPLHF,TGTGCCAGCAGCCCCCCTAGACAGGCCAATTCACCCCTCCACTTT
-,TRBJ1-4,TRBV25-1,-,CASSEAAVNEKLFF,TGTGCCAGCAGTGAAGCGGCAGTTAATGAAAAACTGTTTTTT
-,TRBJ2-5,TRBV9,-,CASSVVRTVQETQYF,TGTGCCAGCAGCGTAGTGCGGACAGTACAAGAGACCCAGTACTTC
-,TRBJ1-2,TRBV28,-,CASCNWGGNYGYTF,TGTGCCAGCTGTAACTGGGGGGGTAACTATGGCTACACCTTC
-,TRBJ1-6,TRBV27,few,CASSFVNSPLHF,TGTGCCAGCAGTTTCGTTAATTCACCCCTCCACTTT
TRBD2,TRBJ2-3,TRBV27,-,CASRRPGLAENTDTQYF,TGTGCCAGCAGGCGTCCGGGACTAGCGGAAAACACAGATACGCAGTATTTT
TRBD1,TRBJ2-5,TRBV11-3,-,CASSLGGQGAKEETQYF,TGTGCCAGCAGCTTAGGCGGGCAGGGGGCAAAAGAAGAGACCCAGTACTTC
-,TRBJ1-1,TRBV20-1,-,CSASQGIPAFF,TGCAGTGCTAGTCAGGGGATCCCAGCTTTCTTT
-,TRBJ2-4,TRBV7-2,once,CASSSHRGGNIQYF,TGTGCCAGCAGCTCCCACAGGGGAGGGAACATTCAGTACTTC
-,TRBJ2-2,TRBV18,once,CASSPDVFSGSGELFF,TGTGCCAGCTCACCAGATGTTTTTTCGGGTTCCGGGGAGCTGTTTTTT
-,TRBJ2-7,TRBV5-6,-,CASSRYEEGLISYEQYF,TGTGCCAGCAGCCGGTACGAGGAGGGCTTGATCTCCTACGAGCAGTACTTC
TRBD1,TRBJ2-2,TRBV5-4,-,CASSSDRGNTGELFF,TGTGCCAGCAGCTCGGACAGGGGGAACACCGGGGAGCTGTTTTTT
-,TRBJ1-5,TRBV28,-,CASNSRGNQPQHF,TGTGCCAGTAACTCGAGGGGCAATCAGCCCCAGCATTTT
-,TRBJ2-5,TRBV7-6,-,CASSLGGGQETQYF,TGTGCCAGCAGCTTAGGGGGCGGCCAAGAGACCCAGTACTTC
-,TRBJ2-1,TRBV20-1,few,CIGAAYNEQFF,TGCATTGGGGCGGCATACAATGAGCAGTTCTTC
TRBD2,TRBJ2-7,TRBV5-5,-,CASSSFPTSSIGAHEQYF,TGTGCCAGCAGCTCTTTCCCGACTAGCTCCATCGGGGCTCACGAGCAGTACTTC
-,TRBJ2-7,TRBV7-2,-,CASSLDSAARGWEQYF,TGTGCCAGCAGCTTAGACTCGGCGGCCCGGGGATGGGAGCAGTACTTC
TRBD1,TRBJ1-1,TRBV7-3,-,CASGPGGMNTEAFF,TGTGCCAGCGGGCCAGGGGGCATGAACACTGAAGCTTTCTTT
-,TRBJ2-1,TRBV27,once,CASSGGRDPRSYNEQFF,TGTGCCAGCAGTGGGGGGAGAGACCCCAGGTCCTACAATGAGCAGTTCTTC
TRBD2,TRBJ2-7,TRBV30,-,CAWRGGSFGYEQYF,TGTGCCTGGAGGGGGGGGAGTTTTGGCTACGAGCAGTACTTC
TRBD1,TRBJ1-5,TRBV6-5,-,CASQQGTGQPQHF,TGTGCCAGTCAACAGGGGACAGGGCAGCCCCAGCATTTT
TRBD2,TRBJ2-7,TRBV5-5,few,CASSLSGRSYEQYF,TGTGCCAGCAGCTTGAGCGGGAGATCCTACGAGCAGTACTTC
-,TRBJ1-1,TRBV5-1,-,CASSLDAGLNTEAFF,TGCGCCAGCAGCTTGGATGCAGGCCTGAACACTGAAGCTTTCTTT
TRBD1,TRBJ1-1,TRBV28,-,CASSRTGFPTEAFF,TGTGCCAGCAGTCGGACAGGGTTCCCCACTGAAGCTTTCTTT
-,TRBJ2-7,TRBV7-4,-,CASSLRASGGSYEQYF,TGTGCCAGCAGCTTAAGGGCTTCTGGGGGCTCCTACGAGCAGTACTTC
-,TRBJ2-5,TRBV7-9,-,CASSLAPSAGKQETQYF,TGTGCCAGCAGCTTAGCCCCCTCGGCGGGAAAACAAGAGACCCAGTACTTC
TRBD2,TRBJ2-7,TRBV5-1,-,CASSLGTSGSNEQYF,TGCGCCAGCAGCTTGGGTACTAGCGGGAGTAACGAGCAGTACTTC
-,TRBJ1-2,TRBV13,once,CASSSRGIQGGYTF,TGTGCCAGCAGCTCTCGGGGCATCCAGGGTGGCTACACCTTC
-,TRBJ1-5,TRBV6-1,-,CASSYTRGQPQHF,TGTGCCAGCAGTTATACCAGGGGTCAGCCCCAGCATTTT
-,TRBJ2-3,TRBV5-1,once,CASSLVGRGGDTQYF,TGCGCCAGCAGCTTGGTAGGCAGGGGAGGAGATACGCAGTATTTT
-,TRBJ2-3,TRBV27,-,CASSSGRDTQYF,TGTGCCAGCAGCTCCGGACGGGATACGCAGTATTTT
-,TRBJ2-5,TRBV30,-,CAWSTGTGGTNQETQYF,TGTGCCTGGAGCACCGGAACAGGGGGGACTAACCAAGAGACCCAGTACTTC
-,TRBJ1-6,TRBV6-1,few,CASSEAAANSPLHF,TGTGCCAGCAGTGAAGCGGCGGCGAATTCACCCCTCCACTTT
-,TRBJ1-1,TRBV5-1,-,CASSLRPGLNTEAFF,TGCGCCAGCAGCCTCAGACCAGGACTGAACACTGAAGCTTTCTTT
-,TRBJ2-7,TRBV10-3,-,CAIEEGPRGYEQYF,TGTGCCATCGAGGAGGGGCCGCGGGGCTACGAGCAGTACTTC
-,TRBJ1-2,TRBV28,-,CASSLDRRSYYGYTF,TGTGCCAGCAGTCTCGATCGACGGTCCTACTATGGCTACACCTTC
-,TRBJ1-5,TRBV18,few,CASSPLPDERRQHF,TGTGCCAGCTCACCACTACCCGATGAGCGCCGCCAGCATTTT
-,TRBJ2-3,TRBV12-5,-,CASSKHGQSTDTQYF,TGTGCTAGTTCAAAGCACGGCCAGAGCACAGATACGCAGTATTTT
TRBD2,TRBJ2-2,TRBV11-2,-,CASSHRGKSAGGTGELFF,TGTGCCAGCAGCCACCGGGGCAAGAGTGCGGGAGGCACCGGGGAGCTGTTTTTT
-,TRBJ1-3,TRBV29-1,-,CSVEGGGNTIYF,TGCAGCGTTGAGGGAGGAGGAAACACCATATATTTT
TRBD1,TRBJ2-7,TRBV23-1,-,CASSRRDSSPYEQYF,TGCGCCAGCAGTCGCCGGGACAGCTCGCCCTACGAGCAGTACTTC
-,TRBJ2-7,TRBV5-1,-,CASSFYGNAEQYF,TGCGCCAGCAGCTTCTATGGAAACGCCGAGCAGTACTTC
-,TRBJ2-3,TRBV2,-,CASLTPADTQYF,TGTGCCAGCTTGACACCCGCGGATACGCAGTATTTT
-,TRBJ2-6,TRBV21-1,few,CASNSSGANVLTF,TGTGCCAGCAATAGCTCTGGGGCCAACGTCCTGACTTTC
TRBD2,TRBJ2-2,TRBV6-5,-,CASSPPVAGPGELFF,TGTGCCAGCAGCCCTCCCGTAGCGGGTCCCGGGGAGCTGTTTTTT
TRBD1,TRBJ1-1,TRBV29-1,-,CSSGQVEAFF,TGCAGCTCGGGACAGGTTGAAGCTTTCTTT
-,TRBJ1-2,TRBV11-2,-,CASSSGEHNYYGYTF,TGTGCCAGCAGTTCGGGGGAGCACAATTACTATGGCTACACCTTC
-,TRBJ2-3,TRBV12-2,-,CASRLASGTSGRAVQTDTQYF,TGTGCAAGTCGCTTAGCCTCCGGGACTAGCGGGAGGGCCGTTCAAACAGATACGCAGTATTTT
-,TRBJ1-3,TRBV9,few,CASSGLDTIYF,TGTGCCAGCAGCGGACTCGACACCATATATTTT
-,TRBJ1-1,TRBV11-2,-,CATDRDANTEAFF,TGTGCCACCGACAGAGACGCGAACACTGAAGCTTTCTTT
-,TRBJ2-3,TRBV5-4,-,CASSAGLSSYTDTQYF,TGTGCCAGCAGCGCGGGCCTTTCTTCATACACAGATACGCAGTATTTT